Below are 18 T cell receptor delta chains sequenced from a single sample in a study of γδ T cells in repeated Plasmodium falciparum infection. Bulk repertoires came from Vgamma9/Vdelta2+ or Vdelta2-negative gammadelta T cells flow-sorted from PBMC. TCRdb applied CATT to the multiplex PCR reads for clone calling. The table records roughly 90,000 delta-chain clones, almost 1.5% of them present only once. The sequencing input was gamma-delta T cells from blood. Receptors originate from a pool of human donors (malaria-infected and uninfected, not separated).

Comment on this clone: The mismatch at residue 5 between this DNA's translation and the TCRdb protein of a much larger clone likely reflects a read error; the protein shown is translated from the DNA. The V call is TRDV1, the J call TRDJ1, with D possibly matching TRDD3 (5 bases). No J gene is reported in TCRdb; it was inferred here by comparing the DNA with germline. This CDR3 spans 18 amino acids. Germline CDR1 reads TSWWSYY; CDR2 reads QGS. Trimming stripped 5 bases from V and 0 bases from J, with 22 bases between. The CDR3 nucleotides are TGTGCTCTTGGGAAAGTGGGAGGGATCCCATCCTACACCGATAAACTCATCTTT. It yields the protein CALGKVGGIPSYTDKLIF.

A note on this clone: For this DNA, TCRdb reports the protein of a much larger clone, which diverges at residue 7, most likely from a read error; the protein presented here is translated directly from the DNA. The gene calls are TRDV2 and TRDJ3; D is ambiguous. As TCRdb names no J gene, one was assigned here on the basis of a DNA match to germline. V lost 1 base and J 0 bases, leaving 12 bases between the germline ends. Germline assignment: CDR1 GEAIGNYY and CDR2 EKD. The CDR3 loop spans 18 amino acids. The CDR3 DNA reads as TGTGCCTGTGACACGGTAACGGTGAGCTCCTGGGACACCCGACAGATGTTTTTC. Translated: CACDTVTVSSWDTRQMFF.

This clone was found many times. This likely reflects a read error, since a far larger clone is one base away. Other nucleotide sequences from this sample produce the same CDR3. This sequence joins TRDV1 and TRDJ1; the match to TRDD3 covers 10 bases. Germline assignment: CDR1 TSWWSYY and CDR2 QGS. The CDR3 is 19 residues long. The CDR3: CALGGQIVLGDRKSDKLIF. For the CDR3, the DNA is TGTGCTCTTGGGGGACAAATAGTCCTGGGGGATAGGAAATCCGATAAGCTCATCTTT.

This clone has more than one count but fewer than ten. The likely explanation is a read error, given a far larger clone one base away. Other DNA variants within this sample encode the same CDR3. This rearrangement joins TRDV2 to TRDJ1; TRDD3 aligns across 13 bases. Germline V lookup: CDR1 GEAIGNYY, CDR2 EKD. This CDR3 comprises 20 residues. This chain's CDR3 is CACDTVELLGDTSDTDKLIF. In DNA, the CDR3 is TGTGCCTGTGACACCGTTGAATTACTGGGGGATACGTCAGACACCGATAAACTCATCTTC.

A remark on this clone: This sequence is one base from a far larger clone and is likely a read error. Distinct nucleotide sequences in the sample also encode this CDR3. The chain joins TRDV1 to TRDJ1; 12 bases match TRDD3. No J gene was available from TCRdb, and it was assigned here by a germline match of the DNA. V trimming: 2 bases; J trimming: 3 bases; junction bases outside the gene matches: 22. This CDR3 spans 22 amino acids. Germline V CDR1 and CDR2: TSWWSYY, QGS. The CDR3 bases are TGTGCTCTTGGGGAAGGGGCTACGGTACTGGGGGATACTGGCGAGTCCGCCGATAAACTCATCTTT. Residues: CALGEGATVLGDTGESADKLIF.

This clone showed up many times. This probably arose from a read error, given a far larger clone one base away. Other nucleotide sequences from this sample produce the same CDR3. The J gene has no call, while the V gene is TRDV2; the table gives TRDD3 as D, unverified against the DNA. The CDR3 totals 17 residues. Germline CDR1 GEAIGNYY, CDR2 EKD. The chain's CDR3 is CACDTVGEAPRTDKLIF. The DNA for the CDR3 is TGTGCCTGTGACACCGTGGGGGAGGCCCCGAGAACCGATAAACTTATCTTT.

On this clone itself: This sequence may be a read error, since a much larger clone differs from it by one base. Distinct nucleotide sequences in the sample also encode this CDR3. The CDR3 region has the DNA TGTGCTCTTGGGGAACTCTCGAACCCGAGAAAGTACTGGGGAATACTCCTGTACACCGATAAACTCATCTTT. It specifies CALGELSNPRKYWGILLYTDKLIF. The V and J genes are TRDV1 and TRDJ1; 7 bases align to TRDD3. From germline, CDR1 is TSWWSYY and CDR2 QGS. This CDR3 is built from 24 residues. The ends lost 0 bases at V and 0 bases at J; junction bases unmatched: 28.

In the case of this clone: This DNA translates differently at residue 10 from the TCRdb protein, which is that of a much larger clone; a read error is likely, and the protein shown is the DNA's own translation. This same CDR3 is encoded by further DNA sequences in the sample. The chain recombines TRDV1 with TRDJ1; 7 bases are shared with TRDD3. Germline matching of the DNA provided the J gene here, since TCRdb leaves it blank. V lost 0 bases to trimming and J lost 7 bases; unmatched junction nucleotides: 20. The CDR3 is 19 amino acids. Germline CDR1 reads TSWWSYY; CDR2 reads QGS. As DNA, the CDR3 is TGTGCTCTTGGGGAACTAGGGTTGGCTCCCTACTGGGGATCCCGTAAACTCATCTTT. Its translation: CALGELGLAPYWGSRKLIF.

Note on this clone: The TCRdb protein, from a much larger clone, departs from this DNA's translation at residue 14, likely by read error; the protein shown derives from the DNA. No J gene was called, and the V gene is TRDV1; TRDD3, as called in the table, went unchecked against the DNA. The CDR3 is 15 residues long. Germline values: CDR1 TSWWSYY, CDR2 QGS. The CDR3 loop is CALGTNGIRGDKLTF. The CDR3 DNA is TGTGCTCTTGGGACTAACGGGATACGGGGTGATAAACTCACCTTT.

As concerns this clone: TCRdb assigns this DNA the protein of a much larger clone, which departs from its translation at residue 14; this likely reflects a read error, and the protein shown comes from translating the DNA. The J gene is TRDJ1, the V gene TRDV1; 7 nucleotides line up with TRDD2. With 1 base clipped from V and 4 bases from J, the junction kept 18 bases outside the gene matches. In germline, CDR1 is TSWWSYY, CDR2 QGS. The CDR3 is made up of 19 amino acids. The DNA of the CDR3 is TGTGCTCTTGGGGAACCGGGGTTCCTACGGTCTATAGACAGCGATAAACTCATCTTT. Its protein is CALGEPGFLRSIDSDKLIF.

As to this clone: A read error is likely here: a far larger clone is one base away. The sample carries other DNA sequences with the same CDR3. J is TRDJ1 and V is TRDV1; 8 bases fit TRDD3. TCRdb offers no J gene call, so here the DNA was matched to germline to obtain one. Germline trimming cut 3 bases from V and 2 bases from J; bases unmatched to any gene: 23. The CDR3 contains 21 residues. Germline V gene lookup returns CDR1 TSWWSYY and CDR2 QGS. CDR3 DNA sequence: TGTGCTCTTGGGGATGGTTATAGACAGGGATACGGTTTTTATTTAACCGATAAACTCATCTTT. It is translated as CALGDGYRQGYGFYLTDKLIF.

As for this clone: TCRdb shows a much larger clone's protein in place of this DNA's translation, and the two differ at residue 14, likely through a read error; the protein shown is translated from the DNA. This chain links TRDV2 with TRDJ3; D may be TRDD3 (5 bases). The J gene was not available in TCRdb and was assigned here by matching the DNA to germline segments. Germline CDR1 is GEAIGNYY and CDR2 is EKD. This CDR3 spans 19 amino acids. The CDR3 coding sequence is TGTGCCTGTGACACGCGGGGTCAACTCAGCTCCTGGGACGCCCGACAGATGTTTTTC. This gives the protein CACDTRGQLSSWDARQMFF.

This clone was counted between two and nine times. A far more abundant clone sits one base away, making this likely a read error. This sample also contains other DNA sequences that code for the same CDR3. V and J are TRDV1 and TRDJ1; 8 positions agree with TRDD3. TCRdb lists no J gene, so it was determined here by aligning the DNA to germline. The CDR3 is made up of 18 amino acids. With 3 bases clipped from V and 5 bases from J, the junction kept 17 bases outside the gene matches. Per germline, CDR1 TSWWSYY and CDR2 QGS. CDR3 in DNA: TGTGCTCTTGGGGAGCGCCTACTCCAGTACTGGGGGGGTGATAAACTCATCTTT. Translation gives CALGERLLQYWGGDKLIF.

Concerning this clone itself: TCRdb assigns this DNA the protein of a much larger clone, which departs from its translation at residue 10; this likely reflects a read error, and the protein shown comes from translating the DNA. The CDR3 DNA sequence: TGTGCCTGTGACACCGTACTGGGGGATGCAGCACAACTCTTCTTT. Protein: CACDTVLGDAAQLFF. The chain couples TRDV2 to TRDJ2; the match to TRDD3 covers 10 bases. TCRdb is silent on the J gene; assignment here came from matching the DNA to germline. V shed 0 bases and J 6 bases; nucleotides not matched to a gene: 3. The CDR3 extends over 15 amino acids. The germline CDR1 and CDR2 sequences are GEAIGNYY and EKD.

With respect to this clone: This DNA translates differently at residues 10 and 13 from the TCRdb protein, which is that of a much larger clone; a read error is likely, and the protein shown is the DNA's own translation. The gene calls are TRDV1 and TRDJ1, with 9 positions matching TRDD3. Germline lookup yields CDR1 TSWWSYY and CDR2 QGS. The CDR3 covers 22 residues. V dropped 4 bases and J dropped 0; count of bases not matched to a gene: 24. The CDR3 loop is CALGGRAPPSWGMLFNTDKLIF. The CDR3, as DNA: TGTGCTCTTGGGGGAAGAGCACCCCCTAGCTGGGGGATGCTCTTCAACACCGATAAACTCATCTTT.

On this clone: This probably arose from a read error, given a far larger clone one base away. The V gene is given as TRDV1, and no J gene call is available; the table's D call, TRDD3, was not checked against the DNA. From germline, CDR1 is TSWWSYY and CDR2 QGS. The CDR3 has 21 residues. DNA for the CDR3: TGTGCTCTTGGGGAACTAGTGGCCCCTAAGTACTGGGGGTCGTACACCGATAAACTCATCTTC. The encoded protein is CALGELVAPKYWGSYTDKLIF.

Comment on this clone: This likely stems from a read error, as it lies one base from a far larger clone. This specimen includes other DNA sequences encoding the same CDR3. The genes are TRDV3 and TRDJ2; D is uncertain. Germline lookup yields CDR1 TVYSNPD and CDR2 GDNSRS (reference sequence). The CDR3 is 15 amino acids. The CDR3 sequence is CAFTFPTSLTAQLFF. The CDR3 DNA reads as TGTGCCTTTACATTTCCCACCTCGTTGACAGCACAACTCTTCTTC. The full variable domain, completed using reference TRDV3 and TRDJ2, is CDKVTQSSPDQTVASGSEVVLLCTYDTVYSNPDLFWYRIRPDYSFQFVFYGDNSRSEGADFTQGRFSVKHILTQKAFHLVISPVRTEDSATYYCAFTFPTSLTAQLFFGKGTQLIVEP.

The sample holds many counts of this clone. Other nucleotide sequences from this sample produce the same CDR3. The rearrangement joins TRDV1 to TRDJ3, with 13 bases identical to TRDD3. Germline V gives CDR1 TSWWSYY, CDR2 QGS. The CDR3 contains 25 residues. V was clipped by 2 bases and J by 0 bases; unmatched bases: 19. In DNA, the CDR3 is TGTGCTCTTGGGGAATTGGCTTCCTACGGTTACTGGGGGATACGCGTCTCCTGGGACACCCGACAGATGTTTTTC. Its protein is CALGELASYGYWGIRVSWDTRQMFF.